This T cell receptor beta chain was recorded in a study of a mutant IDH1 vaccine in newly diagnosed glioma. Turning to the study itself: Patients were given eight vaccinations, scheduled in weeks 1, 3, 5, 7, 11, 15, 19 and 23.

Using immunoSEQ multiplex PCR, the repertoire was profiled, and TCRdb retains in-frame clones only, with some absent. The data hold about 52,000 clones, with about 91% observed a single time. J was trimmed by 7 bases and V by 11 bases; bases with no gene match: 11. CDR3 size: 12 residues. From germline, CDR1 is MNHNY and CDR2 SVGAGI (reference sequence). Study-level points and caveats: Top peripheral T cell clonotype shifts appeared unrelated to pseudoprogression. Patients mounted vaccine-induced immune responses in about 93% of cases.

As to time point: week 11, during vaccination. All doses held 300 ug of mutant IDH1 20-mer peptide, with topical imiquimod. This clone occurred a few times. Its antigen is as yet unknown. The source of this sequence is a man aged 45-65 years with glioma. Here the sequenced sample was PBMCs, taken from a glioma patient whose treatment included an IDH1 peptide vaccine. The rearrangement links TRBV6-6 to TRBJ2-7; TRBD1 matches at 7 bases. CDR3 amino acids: CAGGTTGWEQYF. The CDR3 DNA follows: TGTGCCGGGGGAACGACAGGGTGGGAGCAGTACTTC.